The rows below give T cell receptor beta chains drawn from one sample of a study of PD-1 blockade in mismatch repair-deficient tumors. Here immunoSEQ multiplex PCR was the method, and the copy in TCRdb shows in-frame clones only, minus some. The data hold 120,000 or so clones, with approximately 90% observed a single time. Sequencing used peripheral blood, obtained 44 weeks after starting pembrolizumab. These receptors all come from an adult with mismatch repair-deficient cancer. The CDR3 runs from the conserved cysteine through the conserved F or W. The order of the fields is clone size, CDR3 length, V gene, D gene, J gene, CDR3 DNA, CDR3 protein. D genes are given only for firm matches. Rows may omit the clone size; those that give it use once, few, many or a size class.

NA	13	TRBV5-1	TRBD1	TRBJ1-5	TGCGCCAGCAGTCAGGGGGGCAATCAGCCCCAGCATTTT	CASSQGGNQPQHF
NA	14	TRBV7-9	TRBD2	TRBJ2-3	TGTGCCAGCGGAGGGACTAGCGGCACAGATACGCAGTATTTT	CASGGTSGTDTQYF
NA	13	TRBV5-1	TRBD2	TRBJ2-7	TGCGCCAGCTCCTTAGCGGGCTCCTACGAGCAGTACTTC	CASSLAGSYEQYF
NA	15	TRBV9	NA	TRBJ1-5	TGTGCCAGCAGCGTCCGGGGGGATTGGAATCAGCCCCAGCATTTT	CASSVRGDWNQPQHF
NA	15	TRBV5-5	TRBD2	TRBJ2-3	TGTGCCAGCAGCTCAAGCGGGAGGGGCATAGATACGCAGTATTTT	CASSSSGRGIDTQYF
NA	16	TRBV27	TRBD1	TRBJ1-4	TGTGCCAGCAGTTTTATCTTTGGGACAGGGAGTGAAAAACTGTTTTTT	CASSFIFGTGSEKLFF
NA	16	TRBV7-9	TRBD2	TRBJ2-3	TGTGCCAGCAGCTCTCCGACTAGCGGGAGTATAGATACGCAGTATTTT	CASSSPTSGSIDTQYF
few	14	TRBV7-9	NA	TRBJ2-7	TGTGCCACCAACAACCCGGGACTTCCCTACGAGCAGTACTTC	CATNNPGLPYEQYF
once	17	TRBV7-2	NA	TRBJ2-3	TGTGCCAGCAGCTTAGCCCCGGCTAGCTCGAGCACAGATACGCAGTATTTT	CASSLAPASSSTDTQYF
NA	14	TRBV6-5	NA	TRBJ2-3	TGTGCCAGCAGATCCCTGTCGGGCACAGATACGCAGTATTTT	CASRSLSGTDTQYF
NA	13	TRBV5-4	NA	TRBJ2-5	TGTGCCAGCAGCTTTGGCGGGACAGAGACCCAGTACTTC	CASSFGGTETQYF
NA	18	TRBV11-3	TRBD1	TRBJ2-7	TGTGCCAGCAGCTTATTCGACAGGGGTCTCCCGCACTCCTACGAGCAGTACTTC	CASSLFDRGLPHSYEQYF
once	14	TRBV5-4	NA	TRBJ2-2	TGTGCCAGCAGCCGGGACCCAAACACCGGGGAGCTGTTTTTT	CASSRDPNTGELFF
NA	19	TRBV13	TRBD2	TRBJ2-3	TGTGCCAGCAGCTTTCTCATCGGGACTAGCGGATTTCACACAGATACGCAGTATTTT	CASSFLIGTSGFHTDTQYF
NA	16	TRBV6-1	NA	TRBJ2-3	TGTGCCAGCAGTGAAGAGGGGTCGCGTCGCACAGATACGCAGTATTTT	CASSEEGSRRTDTQYF
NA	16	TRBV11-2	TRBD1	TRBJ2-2	TGTGCCAGCAGCTTAGTCCGGACAGGTATCACCGGGGAGCTGTTTTTT	CASSLVRTGITGELFF
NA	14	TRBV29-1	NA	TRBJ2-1	TGCAGCGTTACAAAAGTCCGCTCCTACAATGAGCAGTTCTTC	CSVTKVRSYNEQFF
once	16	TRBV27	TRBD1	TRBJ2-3	TGTGCCAGCAGTTTATTGGGGACAGGGGGGACAGATACGCAGTATTTT	CASSLLGTGGTDTQYF
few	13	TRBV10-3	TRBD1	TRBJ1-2	TGTGCCATCACCAGGGACAGGGGGTATGGCTACACCTTC	CAITRDRGYGYTF
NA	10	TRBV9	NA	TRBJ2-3	TGTGCCAGCAGCGCGGATACGCAGTATTTT	CASSADTQYF
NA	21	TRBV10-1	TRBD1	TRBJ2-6	TGCGCCAGCAGACCCCGAAAAAGAGGGGACAGTCGATCCCCTGGGGCCAACGTCCTGACTTTC	CASRPRKRGDSRSPGANVLTF
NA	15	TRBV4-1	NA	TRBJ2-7	TGCGCCAGCAGCCATTCCCCGGCCCCGACCTACGAGCAGTACTTC	CASSHSPAPTYEQYF
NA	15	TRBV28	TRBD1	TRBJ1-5	TGTGCCAGCAGTTTGGACAGGGGCCCCAATCAGCCCCAGCATTTT	CASSLDRGPNQPQHF
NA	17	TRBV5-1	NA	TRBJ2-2	TGCGCCAGCAGCTTGTCAGGGCGGGTGCCGAACACCGGGGAGCTGTTTTTT	CASSLSGRVPNTGELFF
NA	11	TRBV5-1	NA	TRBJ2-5	TGCGCCAGCCGCCTGGGGGAGACCCAGTACTTC	CASRLGETQYF
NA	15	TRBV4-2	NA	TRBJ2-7	TGTGCCAGCAGCCATGATCAGGGGTCGGGCTACGAGCAGTACTTC	CASSHDQGSGYEQYF
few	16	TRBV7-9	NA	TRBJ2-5	TGTGCCAGCAGCTTAGTTTCCGGGACCGCGCAAGAGACCCAGTACTTC	CASSLVSGTAQETQYF
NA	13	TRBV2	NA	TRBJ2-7	TGTGCCAGCAGGGGCCCAGATTTCTACGAGCAGTACTTC	CASRGPDFYEQYF
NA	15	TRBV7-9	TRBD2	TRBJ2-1	TGTGCCAGCAGCTCTAGCGGGTTCTCGGGGAATGAGCAGTTCTTC	CASSSSGFSGNEQFF
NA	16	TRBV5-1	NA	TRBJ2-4	TGCGCCAGCAGCTTGGCAGGGATTGATGGTAAAAACATTCAGTACTTC	CASSLAGIDGKNIQYF
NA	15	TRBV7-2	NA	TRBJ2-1	TGTGCCAGCAGCGCGACTGGGGGGAGCCTCAATGAGCAGTTCTTC	CASSATGGSLNEQFF
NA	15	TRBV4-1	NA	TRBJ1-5	TGCGCCAGCAGCCTCCATTCGGGTTACTTGGAGCCCCAGCATTTT	CASSLHSGYLEPQHF
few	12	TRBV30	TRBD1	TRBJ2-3	TGTGCCTACGGACAGGGCACAGATACGCAGTATTTT	CAYGQGTDTQYF
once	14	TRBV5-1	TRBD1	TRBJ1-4	TGCGCCAGCAGGACGGGACAGACTAATGAAAAACTGTTTTTT	CASRTGQTNEKLFF
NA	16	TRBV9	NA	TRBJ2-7	TGTGCCAGCAGCGTAGCCGGGAGTGGAGAATACTACGAGCAGTACTTC	CASSVAGSGEYYEQYF
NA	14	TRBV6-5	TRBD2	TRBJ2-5	TGTGCCAGCAAGGTGGGGTGGGGGGGAGAGACCCAGTACTTC	CASKVGWGGETQYF
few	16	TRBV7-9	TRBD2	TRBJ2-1	TGTGCCAGCAGCTCACTAGCGGGGGGCTCCTACAATGAGCAGTTCTTC	CASSSLAGGSYNEQFF
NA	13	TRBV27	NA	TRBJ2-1	TGTGCCAGCAGTTTAGGCGGTTACAATGAGCAGTTCTTC	CASSLGGYNEQFF
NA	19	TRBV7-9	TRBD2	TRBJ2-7	TGTGCCAGCAGCTCTCGGACGGGGGTGGGGCGGGAGATTACCTACGAGCAGTACTTC	CASSSRTGVGREITYEQYF
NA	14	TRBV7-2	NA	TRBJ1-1	TGTGCCAGCAGCCCCCGGGGGGGGAACACTGAAGCTTTCTTT	CASSPRGGNTEAFF
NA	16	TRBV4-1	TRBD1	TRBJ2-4	TGCGCCAGCAGCCAAGTTCACAGGGGGAACAAAAACATTCAGTACTTC	CASSQVHRGNKNIQYF
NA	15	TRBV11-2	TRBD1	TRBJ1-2	TGTGCCAGCAGCTTAGATCCGGGGACAGGGGGTGGCTACACCTTC	CASSLDPGTGGGYTF
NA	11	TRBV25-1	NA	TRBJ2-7	TGTGCCAGCAGTGGGGGGTACGAGCAGTACTTC	CASSGGYEQYF
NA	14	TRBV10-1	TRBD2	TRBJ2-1	TGCGCCAGCAGTGAGTGGACTAGCGGGCATGAGCAGTTCTTC	CASSEWTSGHEQFF
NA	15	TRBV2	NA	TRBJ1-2	TGTGCCAGCAGTATAAACGATCCCAAGACTAGGGGCTACACCTTC	CASSINDPKTRGYTF
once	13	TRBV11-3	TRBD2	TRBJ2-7	TGTGCCAGCAGCTTAGGCGGACTAGCTCTTATGAACTTC	CASSLGGLALMNF
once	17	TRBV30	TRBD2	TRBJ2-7	TGTGCCTGGATGGGTACTAGCGGGAGGAAGACCTCCTACGAGCAGTACTTC	CAWMGTSGRKTSYEQYF
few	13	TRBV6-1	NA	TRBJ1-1	TGTGCCAGCAGTGACAACATGAACACTGAAGCTTTCTTT	CASSDNMNTEAFF
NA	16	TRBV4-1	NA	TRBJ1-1	TGCGCCAGCAGCCAAGATCTCGCAGGTATGAACACTGAAGCTTTCTTT	CASSQDLAGMNTEAFF
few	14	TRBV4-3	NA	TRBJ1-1	TGCGCCAGCAGCCAAGGGGCGCAGGTTGGTAGAGCTTTCTTT	CASSQGAQVGRAFF
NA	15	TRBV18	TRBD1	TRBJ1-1	TGTGCCAGCTCACCGGGACAGATAATGAACACTGAAGCTTTCTTT	CASSPGQIMNTEAFF
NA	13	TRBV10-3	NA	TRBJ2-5	TGTGCCATAAGTGCGGGGGCTAGTGAGACCCAGTACTTC	CAISAGASETQYF
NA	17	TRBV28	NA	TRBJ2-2	TGTGCCAGCAGTTTATGGCACAGGGCCGCGAACACCGGGGAGCTGTTTTTT	CASSLWHRAANTGELFF
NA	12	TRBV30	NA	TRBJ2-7	TGTGCCGGGGGACCGGTCTCCTACGAGCAGTACTTC	CAGGPVSYEQYF
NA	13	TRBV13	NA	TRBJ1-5	TGTGCCAGCAGCTTAGGCTCCCATCAGCCCCAGCATTTT	CASSLGSHQPQHF